This T cell receptor beta chain was sequenced for a study of OX40 agonist ivuxolimab in advanced cancers. Study observations and caveats: Among T cells, CD8+ cells averaged more expanded clones than CD4+ cells. It was also the case that some nonresponders had low normalized T-cell clonal expansion.

Assay used: immunoSEQ multiplex PCR; TCRdb lists only in-frame clones, some missing. The sample lists around 34,000 clones, nearly 90% seen once, with roughly 40% in the top ten. The cohort excluded patients with autoimmune disease history or systemic immunosuppression. Regarding this clone: Its antigen remains unknown.

This CDR3 spans 16 amino acids. CDR1 is SGDLS and CDR2 is YYNGEE in the germline V gene. The junction had 5 bases not matched to a gene; V was cut back by 3 bases and J by 2 bases. The clonotype comes from an adult with an advanced solid tumor such as melanoma, head and neck, liver or kidney cancer. The V gene is TRBV9, the J gene TRBJ2-1; 10 bases are a match to TRBD2. The material was CD4+ or CD8+ T cells sorted from blood, obtained in a trial of the OX40 agonist ivuxolimab. The CDR3 reads CASSATSGVAYNEQFF. In DNA form, the CDR3 reads TGTGCCAGCAGCGCTACTAGCGGGGTAGCCTACAATGAGCAGTTCTTC.